This record concerns one T cell receptor (beta chain) sequence. TCRdb redid the calling of the 5' RACE reads with MiXCR, one entry per CDR3 protein. This table holds about 160,000 distinct CDR3 sequences, more than 5.5% found once. This CDR3 region has 16 residues. The germline V gene has CDR1 LGHNA and CDR2 YNFKEQ. The V and J ends lost 1 base and 0 bases respectively, with 7 bases between them. The data derive from a study of T cells after yellow fever vaccination. V is TRBV4-2 and J is TRBJ2-6; D unclear. The source of this sequence is a man aged 18 to 29 who received the YFV17D yellow fever vaccine. This material consisted of CD4+ T cells sorted from PBMCs, taken more than 4 days after the first yellow fever vaccination. As DNA, the CDR3 is TGTGCCAGCAGCCAAGCAGAGAGCTCTGGGGCCAACGTCCTGACTTTC. As protein: CASSQAESSGANVLTF.